This T cell receptor (beta chain) is drawn from a study of blood T cell repertoires in COVID-19. Overall study: Acute-phase and convalescent COVID-19 samples originated in the United States, Italy and Spain.

V was cut by 7 bases and J by 0 bases, with 10 bases left in between. In germline, CDR1 is ENHRY, CDR2 SYGVKD. The CDR3 contains 15 residues. Per the authors' pipeline: Reference gene primer amplification yielded estimated nucleated cell counts. Here immunoSEQ multiplex PCR was the method, and the copy in TCRdb shows in-frame clones only, minus some. V and J calls and clone size follow that table, whereas D and trimming were derived from the DNA. The sample has some 300,000 clones, roughly 90% seen once. Researchers sorted participants into cohorts using their self-reported clinical history. The clonotype was recovered from a woman between 25 and 40 years old who had recovered from COVID-19. The sequenced sample was PBMCs or T cells enriched from blood (not recorded which). This sequence joins TRBV10-3 and TRBJ2-6; perhaps TRBD2 as D (5 bases). CDR3 DNA: TGTGCCATCACCCCCGGGGACTCTGGGGCCAACGTCCTGACTTTC. Translation gives CAITPGDSGANVLTF.